Listed here are 14 T cell receptor beta chains from one sample, sequenced in a study of CD8+ T cells in alopecia areata. Noted treatment: oral pan-JAK inhibitor, 5-10 mg twice daily. cDNA reverse transcribed from extracted RNA served as the sequencing template. Assay used: immunoSEQ multiplex PCR; TCRdb lists only in-frame clones, some missing. This sample has about 270,000 clones, with roughly 60% found just once. This specimen consisted of CD4+ T cells sorted from blood, obtained between weeks 51 and 54, from a patient treated with tofacitinib. Receptors were obtained from a human donor with alopecia areata.

This chain links TRBV30 with TRBJ2-4; 11 positions match TRBD1. The ends lost 0 bases at V and 7 bases at J; junction bases unmatched: 2. The CDR3 is made up of 14 amino acids. CDR1 is GTSNPN, CDR2 SVGIG, per germline (reference sequence). CDR3 sequence: CAWSVGQGANIQYF. The CDR3, as DNA: TGTGCCTGGAGTGTAGGACAGGGGGCCAACATTCAGTACTTC.

The V call is TRBV20-1, the J call TRBJ2-1; unclear D gene. Trimming removed 4 bases from V and 3 bases from J, with 4 bases in between. The CDR3 has 11 amino acids. CDR1 is DFQATT, CDR2 SNEGSKA, per germline (reference sequence). CDR3 nucleotide sequence: TGCAGTGCTAAGGGCTACAATGAGCAGTTCTTC. Its protein product is CSAKGYNEQFF.

This chain links TRBV30 with TRBJ1-6, with TRBD1 identical over 9 bases. The trim removed 6 bases at V and 6 bases at J, leaving 3 bases unmatched. This CDR3 spans 13 amino acids. Germline CDR1 GTSNPN, CDR2 SVGIG (reference sequence). The CDR3: CACLDRGNSPLHF. Here the CDR3 DNA reads TGTGCCTGCCTGGACAGGGGTAATTCACCCCTCCACTTT.

This clone was seen more than once but under ten times. The chain employs TRBV6-5 and TRBJ1-2; 8 positions match TRBD1. V gave up 7 bases and J gave up 8 bases; unmatched junction bases: 12. Germline V gene data show CDR1 as MNHEY and CDR2 as SVGAGI. The CDR3 consists of 14 residues. CDR3 nucleotides: TGTGCCAGCACCCTCGACAGGGGATCGGGCGGCTACACCTTC. It codes for CASTLDRGSGGYTF.

The CDR3 nucleotides are TGTGCCTGGAGTGTATTCGGGGCGAGCTCACCCCTCCACTTT. This gives the protein CAWSVFGASSPLHF. V gene TRBV30 combines with J gene TRBJ1-6; D may be TRBD1 (5 bases). V lost 0 bases and J lost 10, with 13 bases in between. The germline gives CDR1 GTSNPN, CDR2 SVGIG (reference sequence). The CDR3 is 14 residues long.

This chain connects TRBV29-1 to TRBJ2-7, with D tentatively TRBD1 or TRBD2 (5 bases each). CDR1 SQVTM and CDR2 ANQGSEA come from the germline V gene. The CDR3 length is 12 residues. V gave up 4 bases and J gave up 5 bases, with 12 bases separating them. The CDR3: CSVVGPGDEQYF. The CDR3 nucleotides are TGCAGCGTTGTGGGACCCGGCGACGAGCAGTACTTC.

CDR3 in amino acids: CASSSSIGQENIQYF. The DNA of the CDR3 is TGTGCCAGCAGTTCCTCGATTGGACAGGAAAACATTCAGTACTTC. The chain recombines TRBV27 with TRBJ2-4, with 7 bases that match TRBD1. Germline V lookup: CDR1 MNHEY, CDR2 SMNVEV (reference sequence). This CDR3 has 15 residues. The junction had 8 bases not matched to a gene; V was cut back by 4 bases and J by 5 bases.

The rearrangement uses TRBV5-6 and TRBJ2-6, with 7 bases that match TRBD2. Unmatched junction bases numbered 10, after V lost 0 bases and J lost 4 bases. The CDR3 covers 18 residues. CDR1 is SGHDT, CDR2 YYEEEE, per germline. As DNA, the CDR3 is TGTGCCAGCAGCTTGGCTGGGCGGGGGAACTTCGGGGCCAACGTCCTGACTTTC. Residues: CASSLAGRGNFGANVLTF.

V usage is TRBV18 and J usage is TRBJ2-7; a possible D gene is TRBD1 (5 bases). Trimming removed 3 bases at V and 4 bases at J, with 19 bases between. The CDR3 covers 16 residues. Germline V CDR1 and CDR2: KGHSH, LQKENI. The CDR3 loop reads CASSPTHGAGVYEQYF. The DNA for the CDR3 is TGTGCCAGCTCACCCACACATGGGGCAGGCGTTTACGAGCAGTACTTC.

In this sample, this clone turned up a few times. The rearrangement joins TRBV30 to TRBJ2-1; TRBD2 aligns across 14 bases. There are 17 residues in the CDR3. From germline, CDR1 is GTSNPN and CDR2 SVGIG (reference sequence). V trimming: 5 bases; J trimming: 3 bases; junction bases outside the gene matches: 9. CDR3 sequence: CAWHHPGLAGDYNEQFF. The DNA of the CDR3 is TGTGCCTGGCACCATCCGGGACTAGCGGGGGACTACAATGAGCAGTTCTTC.

The CDR3 coding sequence is TGTGCCAGCAGGCAGGGGGTCAGCACAGATACGCAGTATTTT. Amino acid sequence: CASRQGVSTDTQYF. The chain joins TRBV27 to TRBJ2-3, with 7 bases identical to TRBD1. Germline loops: CDR1 MNHEY, CDR2 SMNVEV (reference sequence). This CDR3 has 14 residues. After removal of 6 bases from V and 0 bases from J, the junction contained 3 bases not matched to a gene.

The genes are TRBV30 and TRBJ2-5, with TRBD2 matching over 9 bases. The CDR3 has 14 amino acids. Per the germline V gene, CDR1 is GTSNPN and CDR2 is SVGIG (reference sequence). V lost 0 bases to trimming and J lost 6 bases; unmatched junction nucleotides: 5. The CDR3 protein is CAWSVGGGVKTQYF. For the CDR3, the DNA is TGTGCCTGGAGTGTAGGCGGGGGGGTCAAGACCCAGTACTTC.

This clone was seen only once. The chain uses TRBV7-9 and TRBJ2-7; a weak D match, TRBD1 (6 bases). Germline assignment: CDR1 SEHNR and CDR2 FQNEAQ (reference sequence). CDR3 size: 12 residues. V lost 3 bases, J lost 6 bases, and 9 bases lay in between. The CDR3 sequence is CASSFAGVEQYF. DNA of the CDR3: TGTGCCAGCAGCTTTGCAGGGGTCGAGCAGTACTTC.

V usage is TRBV30 and J usage is TRBJ1-2; D call uncertain. This CDR3 contains 14 residues. The V gene lost 0 bases and the J gene lost 7 bases, with 15 bases spanning the gap. The V gene's germline CDR1 is GTSNPN and CDR2 SVGIG (reference sequence). The CDR3 reads CAWSVLEGGGGYTF. In nucleotides, the CDR3 is TGTGCCTGGAGTGTACTAGAGGGAGGAGGTGGCTACACCTTC.